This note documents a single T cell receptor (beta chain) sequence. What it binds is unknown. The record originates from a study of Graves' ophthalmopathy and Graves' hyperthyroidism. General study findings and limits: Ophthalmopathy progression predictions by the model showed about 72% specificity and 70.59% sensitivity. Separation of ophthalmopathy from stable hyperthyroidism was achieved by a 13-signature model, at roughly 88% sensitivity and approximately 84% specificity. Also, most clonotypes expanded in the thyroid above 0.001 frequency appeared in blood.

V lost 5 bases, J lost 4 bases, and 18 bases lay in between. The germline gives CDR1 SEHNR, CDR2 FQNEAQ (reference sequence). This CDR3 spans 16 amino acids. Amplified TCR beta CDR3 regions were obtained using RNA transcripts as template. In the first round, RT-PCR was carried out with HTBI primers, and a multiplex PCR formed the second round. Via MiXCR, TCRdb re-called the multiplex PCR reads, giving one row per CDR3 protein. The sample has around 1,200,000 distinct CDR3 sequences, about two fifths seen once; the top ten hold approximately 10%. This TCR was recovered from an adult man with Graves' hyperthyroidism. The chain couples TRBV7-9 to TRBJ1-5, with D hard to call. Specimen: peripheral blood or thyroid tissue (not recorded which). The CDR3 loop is CASSERVGNRNQPQHF. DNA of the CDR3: TGTGCCAGCAGCGAGAGGGTCGGCAACCGTAATCAGCCCCAGCATTTT.